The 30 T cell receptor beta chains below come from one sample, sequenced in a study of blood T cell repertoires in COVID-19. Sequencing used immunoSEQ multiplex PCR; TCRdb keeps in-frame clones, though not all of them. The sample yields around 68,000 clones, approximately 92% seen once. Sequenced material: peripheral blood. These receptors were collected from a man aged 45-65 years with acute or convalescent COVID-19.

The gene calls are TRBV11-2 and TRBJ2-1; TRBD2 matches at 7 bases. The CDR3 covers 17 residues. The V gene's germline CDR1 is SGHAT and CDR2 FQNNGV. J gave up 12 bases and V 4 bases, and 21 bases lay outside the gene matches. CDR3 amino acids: CASSSFRMSGGQGGQFF. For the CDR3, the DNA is TGTGCCAGCAGCTCATTTAGAATGTCGGGAGGCCAGGGAGGGCAGTTCTTC.

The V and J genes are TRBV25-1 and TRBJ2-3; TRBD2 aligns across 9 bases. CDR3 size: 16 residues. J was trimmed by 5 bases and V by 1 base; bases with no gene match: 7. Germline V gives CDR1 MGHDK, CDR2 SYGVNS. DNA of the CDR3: TGTGCCAGCAGTGAATCAAGGGTTAGCGGGGGAGATACGCAGTATTTT. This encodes CASSESRVSGGDTQYF.

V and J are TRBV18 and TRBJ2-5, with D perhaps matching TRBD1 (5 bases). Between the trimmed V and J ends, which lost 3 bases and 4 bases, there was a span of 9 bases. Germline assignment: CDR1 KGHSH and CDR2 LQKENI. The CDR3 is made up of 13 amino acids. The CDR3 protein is CASSPGTGETQYF. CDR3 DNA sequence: TGTGCCAGCTCACCCGGAACAGGAGAGACCCAGTACTTC.

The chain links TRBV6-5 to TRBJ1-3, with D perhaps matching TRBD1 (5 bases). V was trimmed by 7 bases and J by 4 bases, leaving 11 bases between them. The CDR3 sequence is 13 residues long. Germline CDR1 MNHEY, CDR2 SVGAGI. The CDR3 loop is CASTRGRGNTIYF. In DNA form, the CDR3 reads TGTGCCAGCACTAGGGGTCGCGGAAACACCATATATTTT.

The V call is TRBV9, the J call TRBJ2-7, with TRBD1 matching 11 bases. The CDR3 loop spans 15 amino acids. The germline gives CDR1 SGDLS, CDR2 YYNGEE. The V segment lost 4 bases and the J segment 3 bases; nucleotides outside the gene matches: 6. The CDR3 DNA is TGTGCCAGCAGCTCAGGACAGGGGGCCTACTACGAGCAGTACTTC. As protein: CASSSGQGAYYEQYF.

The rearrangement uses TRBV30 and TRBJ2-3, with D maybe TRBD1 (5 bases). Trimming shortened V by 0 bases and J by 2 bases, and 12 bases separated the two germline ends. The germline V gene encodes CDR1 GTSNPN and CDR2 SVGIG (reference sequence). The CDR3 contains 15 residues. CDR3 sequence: CAWSVQDLYTDTQYF. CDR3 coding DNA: TGTGCCTGGAGTGTACAGGACCTCTACACAGATACGCAGTATTTT. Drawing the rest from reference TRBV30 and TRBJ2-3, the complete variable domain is SQTIHQWPATLVQPVGSPLSLECTVEGTSNPNLYWYRQAAGRGLQLLFYSVGIGQISSEVPQNLSASRPQDRQFILSSKKLLLSDSGFYLCAWSVQDLYTDTQYFGPGTRLTVL.

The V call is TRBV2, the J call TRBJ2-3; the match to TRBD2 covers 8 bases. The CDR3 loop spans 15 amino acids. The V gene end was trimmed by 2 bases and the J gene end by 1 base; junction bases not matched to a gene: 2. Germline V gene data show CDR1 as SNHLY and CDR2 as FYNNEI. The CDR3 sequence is CASSERAGGTDTQYF. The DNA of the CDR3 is TGTGCCAGCAGTGAAAGAGCGGGAGGCACAGATACGCAGTATTTT. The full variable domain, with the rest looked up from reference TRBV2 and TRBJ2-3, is EPEVTQTPSHQVTQMGQEVILRCVPISNHLYFYWYRQILGQKVEFLVSFYNNEISEKSEIFDDQFSVERPDGSNFTLKIRSTKLEDSAMYFCASSERAGGTDTQYFGPGTRLTVL.

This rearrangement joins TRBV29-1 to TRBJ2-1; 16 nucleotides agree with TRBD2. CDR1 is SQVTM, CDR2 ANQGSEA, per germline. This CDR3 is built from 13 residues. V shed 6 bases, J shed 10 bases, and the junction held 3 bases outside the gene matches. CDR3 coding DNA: TGCAGCGTGCCGGGACTAGCGGGAGGGGAGCAGTTCTTC. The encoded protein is CSVPGLAGGEQFF.

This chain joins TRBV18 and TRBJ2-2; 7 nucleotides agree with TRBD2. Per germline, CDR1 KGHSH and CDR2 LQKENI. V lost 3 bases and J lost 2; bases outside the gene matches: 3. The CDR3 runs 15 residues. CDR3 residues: CASSPSGGNTGELFF. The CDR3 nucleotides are TGTGCCAGCTCACCCTCGGGAGGCAACACCGGGGAGCTGTTTTTT.

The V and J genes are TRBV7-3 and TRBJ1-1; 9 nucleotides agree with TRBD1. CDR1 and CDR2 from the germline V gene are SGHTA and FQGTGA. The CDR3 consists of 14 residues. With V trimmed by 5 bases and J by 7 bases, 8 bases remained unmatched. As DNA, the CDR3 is TGTGCCAGCAGCCTGGGACAGGGCGGCGGTGAAGCTTTCTTT. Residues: CASSLGQGGGEAFF.

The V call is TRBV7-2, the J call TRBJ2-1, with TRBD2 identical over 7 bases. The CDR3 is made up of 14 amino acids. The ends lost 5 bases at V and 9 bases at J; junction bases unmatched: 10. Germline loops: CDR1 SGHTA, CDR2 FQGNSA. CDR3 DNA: TGTGCCAGCAGCCGCAGCGGCGGGAGCGGTGAGCAGTTCTTC. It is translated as CASSRSGGSGEQFF.

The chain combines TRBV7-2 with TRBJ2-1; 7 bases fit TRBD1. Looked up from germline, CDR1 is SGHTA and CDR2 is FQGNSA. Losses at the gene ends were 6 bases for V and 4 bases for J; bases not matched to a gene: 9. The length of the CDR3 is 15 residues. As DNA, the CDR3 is TGTGCCAGCAGTTTACAGGGGCGAACTTACAATGAGCAGTTCTTC. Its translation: CASSLQGRTYNEQFF.

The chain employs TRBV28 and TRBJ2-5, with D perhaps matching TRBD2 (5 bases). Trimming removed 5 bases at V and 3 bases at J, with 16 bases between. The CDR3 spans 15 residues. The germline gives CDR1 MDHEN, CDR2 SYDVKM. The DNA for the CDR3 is TGTGCCAGCAGTCCCACCCCGAAGGGAGAAGAGACCCAGTACTTC. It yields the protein CASSPTPKGEETQYF.

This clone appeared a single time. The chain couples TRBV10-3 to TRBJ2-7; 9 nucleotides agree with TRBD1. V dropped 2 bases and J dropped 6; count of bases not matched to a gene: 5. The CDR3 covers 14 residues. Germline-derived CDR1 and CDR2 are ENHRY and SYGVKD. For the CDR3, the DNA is TGTGCCATCAGTGAGGACAGGGGGGCTCGCGAGCAGTACTTC. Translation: CAISEDRGAREQYF.

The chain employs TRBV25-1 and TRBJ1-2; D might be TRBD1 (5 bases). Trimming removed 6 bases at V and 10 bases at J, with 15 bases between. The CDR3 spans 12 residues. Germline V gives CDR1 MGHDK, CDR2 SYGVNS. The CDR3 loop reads CASSRELSPYTF. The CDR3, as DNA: TGTGCCAGCAGCAGGGAATTGTCGCCCTACACCTTC.

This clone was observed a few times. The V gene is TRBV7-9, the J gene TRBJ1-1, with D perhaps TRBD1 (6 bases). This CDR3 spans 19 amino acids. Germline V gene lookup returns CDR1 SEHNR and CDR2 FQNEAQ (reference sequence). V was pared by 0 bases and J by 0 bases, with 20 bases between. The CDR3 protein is CASSLAGGIRGFMNTEAFF. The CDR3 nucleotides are TGTGCCAGCAGCTTAGCCGGCGGAATCAGGGGTTTCATGAACACTGAAGCTTTCTTT.

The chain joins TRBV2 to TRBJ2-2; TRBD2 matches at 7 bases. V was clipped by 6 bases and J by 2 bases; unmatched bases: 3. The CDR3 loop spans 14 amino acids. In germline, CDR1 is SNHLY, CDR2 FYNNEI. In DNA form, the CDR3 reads TGTGCCAGCAGGAGACTAGCTAACACCGGGGAGCTGTTTTTT. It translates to CASRRLANTGELFF.

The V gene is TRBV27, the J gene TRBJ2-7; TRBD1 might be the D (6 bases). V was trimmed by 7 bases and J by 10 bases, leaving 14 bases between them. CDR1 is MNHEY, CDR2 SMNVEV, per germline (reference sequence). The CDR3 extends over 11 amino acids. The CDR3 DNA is TGTGCCAGCACCGATACAGGGCGTCAGTACTTC. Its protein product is CASTDTGRQYF.

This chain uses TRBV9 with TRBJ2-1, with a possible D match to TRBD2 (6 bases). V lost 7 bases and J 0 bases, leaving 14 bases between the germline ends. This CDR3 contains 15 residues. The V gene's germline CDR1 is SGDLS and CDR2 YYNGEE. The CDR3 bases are TGTGCCAGCTGGTTCGGGAGATCCTCCTACAATGAGCAGTTCTTC. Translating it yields CASWFGRSSYNEQFF.

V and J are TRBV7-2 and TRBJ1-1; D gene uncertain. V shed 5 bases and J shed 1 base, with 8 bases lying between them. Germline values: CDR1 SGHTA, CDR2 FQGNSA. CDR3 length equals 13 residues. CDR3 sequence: CASSKHRNTEAFF. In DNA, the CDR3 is TGTGCCAGCAGCAAACACAGGAACACTGAAGCTTTCTTT.

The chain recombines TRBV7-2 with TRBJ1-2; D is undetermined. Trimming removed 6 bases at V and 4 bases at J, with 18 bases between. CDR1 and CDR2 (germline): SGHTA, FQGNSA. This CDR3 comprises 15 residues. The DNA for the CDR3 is TGTGCCAGCAGATCCTCCTGGGAGAACATCTATGGCTACACCTTC. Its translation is CASRSSWENIYGYTF.

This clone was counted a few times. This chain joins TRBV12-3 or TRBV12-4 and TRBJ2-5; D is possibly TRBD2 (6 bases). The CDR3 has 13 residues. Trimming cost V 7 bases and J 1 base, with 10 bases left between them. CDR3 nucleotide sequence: TGTGCCAGCAATCGGGACTCCCAAGAGACCCAGTACTTC. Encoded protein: CASNRDSQETQYF.

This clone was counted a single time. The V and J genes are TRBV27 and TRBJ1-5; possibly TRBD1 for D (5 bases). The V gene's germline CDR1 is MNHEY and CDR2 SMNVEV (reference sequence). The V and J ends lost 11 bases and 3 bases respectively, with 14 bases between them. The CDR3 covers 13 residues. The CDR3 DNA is TGTGCCTCAGGGCAGGGCAACAATCAGCCCCAGCATTTT. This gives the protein CASGQGNNQPQHF.

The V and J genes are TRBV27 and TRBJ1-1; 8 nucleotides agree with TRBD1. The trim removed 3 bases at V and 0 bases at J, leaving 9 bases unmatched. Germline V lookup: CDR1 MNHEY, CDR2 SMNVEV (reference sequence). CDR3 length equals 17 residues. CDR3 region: CASSLKAGGLMNTEAFF. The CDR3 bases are TGTGCCAGCAGTTTGAAGGCAGGGGGCTTAATGAACACTGAAGCTTTCTTT.

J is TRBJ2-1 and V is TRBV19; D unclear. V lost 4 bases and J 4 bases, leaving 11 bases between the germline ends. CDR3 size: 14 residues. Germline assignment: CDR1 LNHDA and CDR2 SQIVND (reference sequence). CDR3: CASSTSPLYNEQFF. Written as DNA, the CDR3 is TGTGCCAGTAGTACCTCCCCGTTATACAATGAGCAGTTCTTC.

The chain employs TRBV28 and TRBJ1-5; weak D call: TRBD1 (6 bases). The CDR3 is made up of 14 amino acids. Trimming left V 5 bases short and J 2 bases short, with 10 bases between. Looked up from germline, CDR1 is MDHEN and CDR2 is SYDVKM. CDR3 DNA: TGTGCCAGCAGTACAGGGTTTCGCAATCAGCCCCAGCATTTT. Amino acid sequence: CASSTGFRNQPQHF. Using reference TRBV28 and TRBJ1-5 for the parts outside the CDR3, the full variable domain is DVKVTQSSRYLVKRTGEKVFLECVQDMDHENMFWYRQDPGLGLRLIYFSYDVKMKEKGDIPEGYSVSREKKERFSLILESASTNQTSMYLCASSTGFRNQPQHFGDGTRLSIL.

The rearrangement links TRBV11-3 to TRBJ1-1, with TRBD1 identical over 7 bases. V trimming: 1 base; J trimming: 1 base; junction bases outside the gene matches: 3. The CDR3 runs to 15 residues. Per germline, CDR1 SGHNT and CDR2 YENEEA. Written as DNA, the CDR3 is TGTGCCAGCAGCTTAGGCCCAGGGGGGAACACTGAAGCTTTCTTT. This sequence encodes CASSLGPGGNTEAFF.

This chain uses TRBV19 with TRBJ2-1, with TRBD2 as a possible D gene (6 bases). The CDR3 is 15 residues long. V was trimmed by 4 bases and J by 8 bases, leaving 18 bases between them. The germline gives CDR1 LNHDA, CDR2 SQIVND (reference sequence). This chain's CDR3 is CASSRRLADGYEQFF. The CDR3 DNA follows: TGTGCCAGTAGTAGGCGTTTAGCGGATGGGTATGAGCAGTTCTTC.

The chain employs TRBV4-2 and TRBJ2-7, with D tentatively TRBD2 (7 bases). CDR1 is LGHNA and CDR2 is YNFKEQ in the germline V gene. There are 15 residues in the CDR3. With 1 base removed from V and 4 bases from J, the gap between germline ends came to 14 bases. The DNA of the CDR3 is TGTGCCAGCAGCCAAGTTGCGGGGGCAGGGTACGAGCAGTACTTC. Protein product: CASSQVAGAGYEQYF.

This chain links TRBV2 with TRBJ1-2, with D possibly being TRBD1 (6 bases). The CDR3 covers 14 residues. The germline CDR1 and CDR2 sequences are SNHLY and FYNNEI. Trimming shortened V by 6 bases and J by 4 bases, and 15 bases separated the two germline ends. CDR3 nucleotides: TGTGCCAGCAGCGAACGGACAGTTACCTATGGCTACACCTTC. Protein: CASSERTVTYGYTF.